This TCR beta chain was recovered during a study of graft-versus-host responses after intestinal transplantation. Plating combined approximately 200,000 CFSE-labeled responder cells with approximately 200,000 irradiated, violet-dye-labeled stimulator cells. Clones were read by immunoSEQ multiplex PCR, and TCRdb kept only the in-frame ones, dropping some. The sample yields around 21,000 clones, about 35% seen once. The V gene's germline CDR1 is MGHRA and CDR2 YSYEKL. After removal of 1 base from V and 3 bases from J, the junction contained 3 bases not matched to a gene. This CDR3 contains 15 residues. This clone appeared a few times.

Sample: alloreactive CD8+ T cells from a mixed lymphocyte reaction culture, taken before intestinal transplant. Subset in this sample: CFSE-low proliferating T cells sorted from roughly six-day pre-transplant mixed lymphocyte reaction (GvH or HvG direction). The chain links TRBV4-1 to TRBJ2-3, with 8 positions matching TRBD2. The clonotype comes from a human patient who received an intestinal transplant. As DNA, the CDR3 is TGCGCCAGCAGCCAAGTTGAGCGGGAGACAGATACGCAGTATTTT. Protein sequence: CASSQVERETDTQYF.